These T cell receptor beta chains were read from a single sample in a study of blood T cell repertoires in COVID-19. Sequenced by immunoSEQ multiplex PCR; TCRdb stores in-frame clones only, minus some. Of fewer than 700,000 clones listed, 85% to 90% are singletons. The sequencing input was peripheral blood. The receptor set was obtained from a woman between 50 and 59 years old with COVID-19, enrolled during active disease. CDR3s include the opening cysteine and the closing phenylalanine or tryptophan. A D gene is named only where the DNA matches it firmly. Expanded clones get a size class; other rows say once, few or many, or leave the size out.

cdr3_aa cdr3_nt j_call v_call clone_size d_call
CASSPQGAGDTDTQYF TGCGCCAGCAGCCCTCAGGGGGCTGGGGACACAGATACGCAGTATTTT TRBJ2-3 TRBV5-1 - TRBD1
CASSLGLRGQETQYF TGCGCCAGCAGCTTGGGATTAAGGGGGCAAGAGACCCAGTACTTC TRBJ2-5 TRBV5-1 - -
CASSLDGYNEQFF TGCGCCAGCAGCTTGGACGGTTACAATGAGCAGTTCTTC TRBJ2-1 TRBV5-1 - -
CASSQTASESGYTF TGTGCCAGCAGCCAAACAGCTTCCGAGTCTGGCTACACCTTC TRBJ1-2 TRBV3-1/TRBV3-2 - -
CASSPSAGVPTGELFF TGTGCCAGCAGCCCGTCAGCGGGGGTTCCCACCGGGGAGCTGTTTTTT TRBJ2-2 TRBV7-2 once TRBD2
CATSDFDRGIDTQYF TGTGCCACCAGTGACTTTGACAGGGGGATAGATACGCAGTATTTT TRBJ2-3 TRBV24-1 - TRBD1
CATSSFPTGSYEQYF TGTGCCACCAGCAGTTTTCCGACAGGGTCCTACGAGCAGTACTTC TRBJ2-7 TRBV15 - TRBD1
CASSWTGENSPLHF TGTGCCAGCAGCTGGACGGGGGAGAATTCACCCCTCCACTTT TRBJ1-6 TRBV11-2 once -
CASSEAILPQGQETQYF TGTGCCAGCAGTGAAGCAATCCTCCCCCAGGGCCAAGAGACCCAGTACTTC TRBJ2-5 TRBV6-1 - -
CASSDYQRTDTQYF TGTGCCAGCTCTGACTACCAGCGCACAGATACGCAGTATTTT TRBJ2-3 TRBV6-5 - -
CASSIALRSGKRYTQYF TGTGCCAGTAGTATAGCCTTACGTAGCGGAAAACGGTATACGCAGTATTTT TRBJ2-3 TRBV19 - -
CASSLGQFTGELFF TGCGCCAGCAGCTTGGGACAGTTCACCGGGGAGCTGTTTTTT TRBJ2-2 TRBV5-1 - -
CASSLSTSGGAYEQYF TGTGCCAGCAGTTTATCCACTAGCGGGGGCGCCTACGAGCAGTACTTC TRBJ2-7 TRBV27 - TRBD2
CATSDLRTHGGYTF TGTGCCACCAGTGATTTACGGACACACGGGGGCTACACCTTC TRBJ1-2 TRBV24-1 once -
CASSPLSHKETQYF TGTGCCAGCTCACCTCTCTCCCACAAAGAGACCCAGTACTTC TRBJ2-5 TRBV18 - -
CASSPIRGQNTEAFF TGTGCCAGCAGTCCGATCAGGGGGCAAAACACTGAAGCTTTCTTT TRBJ1-1 TRBV6-5 - TRBD1
CASSIWRDSNQPQHF TGTGCCAGTAGTATTTGGAGGGATAGCAATCAGCCCCAGCATTTT TRBJ1-5 TRBV19 - -
CASSITGRNTEAFF TGTGCCAGTAGTATCACAGGGCGGAACACTGAAGCTTTCTTT TRBJ1-1 TRBV19 - -
CASSFTVTYTGELFF TGCGCCAGCAGCTTTACAGTGACCTACACCGGGGAGCTGTTTTTT TRBJ2-2 TRBV5-1 - -
CAWGQGTYEQYF TGTGCCTGGGGACAGGGAACTTACGAGCAGTACTTC TRBJ2-7 TRBV30 - TRBD1
CASSRGGALRSNEQFF TGTGCCAGCAGCCGCGGGGGCGCATTAAGATCCAATGAGCAGTTCTTC TRBJ2-1 TRBV5-6 - -
CASQSDSEYGYTF TGTGCCAGCCAGTCGGACAGTGAATATGGCTACACCTTC TRBJ1-2 TRBV2 - -
CASSSGLAGSIREQFF TGTGCCAGCAGCTCAGGACTAGCGGGGTCCATTAGGGAGCAGTTCTTC TRBJ2-1 TRBV13 - TRBD2
CASSLRGQGVEKLFF TGTGCCAGCAGCTTAAGGGGACAGGGGGTTGAAAAACTGTTTTTT TRBJ1-4 TRBV11-2 - TRBD1
CASSLYGGPVPDTQYF TGTGCCAGCAGCTTGTACGGGGGGCCGGTCCCAGATACGCAGTATTTT TRBJ2-3 TRBV5-4 - -
CASSSGTGAYEQYF TGTGCCAGCAGCTCGGGGACAGGAGCCTACGAGCAGTACTTC TRBJ2-7 TRBV11-2 - TRBD1
CASRLGAGLYEQYF TGTGCCAGCCGGCTAGGAGCAGGGTTGTACGAGCAGTACTTC TRBJ2-7 TRBV2 - -
CAWSPSSGQIYGYTF TGTGCCTGGAGTCCTAGCTCGGGACAGATATATGGCTACACCTTC TRBJ1-2 TRBV30 - TRBD1
CASSYRGTGTEAFF TGTGCCAGCAGTTACAGGGGAACGGGCACTGAAGCTTTCTTT TRBJ1-1 TRBV11-2 - TRBD1
CASSVAGQGMAGELFF TGTGCCAGCAGCGTAGCCGGACAGGGTATGGCCGGGGAGCTGTTTTTT TRBJ2-2 TRBV9 - TRBD1
CASRGAADDTEAFF TGTGCCAGCAGGGGGGCAGCTGATGACACTGAAGCTTTCTTT TRBJ1-1 TRBV6-5 - -
CASSKLQETQYF TGTGCCAGTAGTAAACTGCAAGAGACCCAGTACTTC TRBJ2-5 TRBV19 - -
CASRRIRTGELFF TGTGCCAGCAGGAGGATCCGCACCGGGGAGCTGTTTTTT TRBJ2-2 TRBV7-2 - -
CASSLRYRGLNQPQHF TGTGCCAGCAGCTTACGTTACAGGGGCCTAAATCAGCCCCAGCATTTT TRBJ1-5 TRBV5-6 - TRBD1
CSGYDGEGYTF TGCAGCGGCTATGACGGAGAAGGCTACACCTTC TRBJ1-2 TRBV29-1 - -
CASRIITGNYGYTF TGTGCCAGCAGAATAATAACAGGGAACTATGGCTACACCTTC TRBJ1-2 TRBV6-5 once -
CASSLRDKTGSKVDQPQHF TGTGCCAGCAGCCTCCGGGACAAGACAGGGAGTAAAGTGGATCAGCCCCAGCATTTT TRBJ1-5 TRBV11-2 once TRBD1
CASSVQGNDGYTF TGCGCCAGCAGCGTACAGGGTAATGATGGCTACACCTTC TRBJ1-2 TRBV5-1 once -
CASASASTDTQYF TGTGCCAGTGCTAGCGCCAGCACAGATACGCAGTATTTT TRBJ2-3 TRBV19 - -
CAISESTLGRAEAFF TGTGCCATCAGTGAGTCGACTCTTGGGAGGGCTGAAGCTTTCTTT TRBJ1-1 TRBV10-3 - -
CATSDPNVDTQYF TGTGCCACCAGTGACCCCAATGTGGATACGCAGTATTTT TRBJ2-3 TRBV24-1 - -
CASSIAPSGGLYTQYF TGTGCCAGCAGTATCGCACCTAGCGGGGGGTTATATACGCAGTATTTT TRBJ2-3 TRBV5-5 - TRBD2
CASSMRDRGAYQPQHF TGTGCCAGTAGTATGAGGGACAGGGGGGCCTATCAGCCCCAGCATTTT TRBJ1-5 TRBV19 - TRBD1
CASSQSSQGGREQYF TGTGCCAGCAGCCAATCATCGCAGGGAGGAAGGGAGCAGTACTTC TRBJ2-7 TRBV3-1/TRBV3-2 - -
CATGGAGEQYF TGTGCCACCGGGGGGGCTGGCGAGCAGTACTTC TRBJ2-7 TRBV19 - TRBD2
CASSIVFLDGGETQYF TGTGCCAGTAGTATAGTCTTCTTGGACGGAGGCGAGACCCAGTACTTC TRBJ2-5 TRBV19 - -
CAGNVGGWTEAFF TGTGCCGGCAATGTTGGAGGGTGGACTGAAGCTTTCTTT TRBJ1-1 TRBV2 - -
CALRSTDAANTGELFF TGTGCCCTCCGAAGTACAGACGCCGCGAACACCGGGGAGCTGTTTTTT TRBJ2-2 TRBV10-3 - -
CASSYPPPPDNRTQVSYEQYF TGCGCCAGCAGCTACCCACCCCCGCCGGACAACCGGACACAAGTCTCCTACGAGCAGTACTTC TRBJ2-7 TRBV5-1 - -
CASSLRTGSTYEQYF TGTGCCAGCAGCTTAAGGACAGGATCAACCTACGAGCAGTACTTC TRBJ2-7 TRBV11-2 - TRBD1
CASRGTSGEETQYF TGTGCCAGTCGAGGGACTAGCGGGGAAGAGACCCAGTACTTC TRBJ2-5 TRBV19 few TRBD2
CASSPTALRGGMNTEAFF TGTGCCAGCAGTCCTACCGCCCTACGGGGTGGGATGAACACTGAAGCTTTCTTT TRBJ1-1 TRBV27 - -
CASSLLGTGFTGELFF TGTGCCAGCAGCTTATTAGGGACAGGTTTTACCGGGGAGCTGTTTTTT TRBJ2-2 TRBV11-1 - TRBD1
CASSVQGRNYGYTF TGTGCCAGTAGTGTACAGGGGAGAAACTATGGCTACACCTTC TRBJ1-2 TRBV19 - TRBD1
CASSSPRDSSYEQYF TGTGCCAGCAGTTCGCCCCGGGACAGCTCCTACGAGCAGTACTTC TRBJ2-7 TRBV6-5 - TRBD1